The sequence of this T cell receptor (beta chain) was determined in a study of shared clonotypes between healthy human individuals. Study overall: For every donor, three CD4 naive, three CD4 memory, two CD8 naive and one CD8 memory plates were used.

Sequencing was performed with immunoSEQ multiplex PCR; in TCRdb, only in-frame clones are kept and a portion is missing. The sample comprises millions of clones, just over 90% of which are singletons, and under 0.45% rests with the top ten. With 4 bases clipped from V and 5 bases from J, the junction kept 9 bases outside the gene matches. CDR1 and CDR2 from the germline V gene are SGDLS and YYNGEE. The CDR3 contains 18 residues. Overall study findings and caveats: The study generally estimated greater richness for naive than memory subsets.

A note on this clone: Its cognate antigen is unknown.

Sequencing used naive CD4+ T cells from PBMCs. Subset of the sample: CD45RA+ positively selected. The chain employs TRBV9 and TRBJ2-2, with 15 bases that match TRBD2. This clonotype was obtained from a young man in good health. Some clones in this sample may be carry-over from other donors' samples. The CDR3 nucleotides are TGTGCCAGCAGCACCCAGCGGACTAGCGGGAGGGATACCGGGGAGCTGTTTTTT. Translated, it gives CASSTQRTSGRDTGELFF.